The next 23 T cell receptor beta chains were all read from a single sample in a study of CD8+ T cells in alopecia areata. Noted treatment: oral pan-JAK inhibitor, 5-10 mg twice daily. In each case, RNA was isolated and then reverse transcribed into cDNA as the sequencing template. TCRdb's copy holds only in-frame clones and misses some; the assay was immunoSEQ multiplex PCR. The sample has 110,000 or so clones, roughly 63% seen once. The material was CD8+ T cells sorted from blood, obtained at week 4, from a patient treated with tofacitinib. These TCRs come from a human donor with alopecia areata.

The gene calls are TRBV15 and TRBJ2-7; D call uncertain. This CDR3 comprises 14 residues. Germline V CDR1 and CDR2: LNHNV, YYDKDF (reference sequence). With 5 bases removed from V and 2 bases from J, the gap between germline ends came to 13 bases. The CDR3 reads CATSPSGVAYEQYF. In DNA form, the CDR3 reads TGTGCCACCAGCCCTAGTGGGGTTGCCTACGAGCAGTACTTC.

The chain uses TRBV29-1 and TRBJ2-1, with 16 bases that match TRBD2. V lost 6 bases and J lost 0; bases outside the gene matches: 8. Looked up from germline, CDR1 is SQVTM and CDR2 is ANQGSEA. The CDR3 has 18 residues. In nucleotides, the CDR3 is TGCAGCGTCCGGGGACTAGCGGGGGGGCCCCCCTCCTACAATGAGCAGTTCTTC. Protein product: CSVRGLAGGPPSYNEQFF.

This clone was detected only a few times. V usage is TRBV27 and J usage is TRBJ1-2; D is ambiguous. Trimming shortened V by 2 bases and J by 4 bases, and 8 bases separated the two germline ends. CDR3 length: 13 amino acids. CDR1 and CDR2 (germline): MNHEY, SMNVEV (reference sequence). The CDR3 sequence: CASSLGVTYGYTF. The CDR3 DNA sequence: TGTGCCAGCAGTTTAGGAGTGACCTATGGCTACACCTTC.

This clone was counted a single time. The chain recombines TRBV30 with TRBJ2-7; maybe TRBD2 (6 bases). The germline V and J ends were trimmed by 4 bases and 3 bases, with 19 bases remaining between them. The CDR3 spans 15 residues. Germline V gives CDR1 GTSNPN, CDR2 SVGIG (reference sequence). CDR3 amino acids: CAWNVGSSAYYEQYF. The CDR3 coding sequence is TGTGCCTGGAACGTTGGGTCTAGCGCGTACTACGAGCAGTACTTC.

The J gene is TRBJ2-5, the V gene TRBV29-1; 7 bases fit TRBD2. V lost 3 bases to trimming and J lost 5 bases; unmatched junction nucleotides: 6. This CDR3 comprises 13 residues. The germline CDR1 and CDR2 sequences are SQVTM and ANQGSEA. CDR3: CSVDVPSGETQYF. The DNA of the CDR3 is TGCAGCGTTGATGTTCCTAGCGGCGAGACCCAGTACTTC. The whole variable domain, remainder taken from reference TRBV29-1 and TRBJ2-5, is SAVISQKPSRDICQRGTSLTIQCQVDSQVTMMFWYRQQPGQSLTLIATANQGSEATYESGFVIDKFPISRPNLTFSTLTVSNMSPEDSSIYLCSVDVPSGETQYFGPGTRLLVL.

The chain uses TRBV7-9 and TRBJ2-1, with a tentative D call TRBD1 (6 bases). Trimming cost V 5 bases and J 2 bases, with 10 bases left between them. CDR1 is SEHNR and CDR2 is FQNEAQ in the germline V gene (reference sequence). The CDR3 extends over 14 amino acids. CDR3 amino acids: CASSPDRTYNEQFF. DNA of the CDR3: TGTGCCAGCAGCCCGGACAGAACCTACAATGAGCAGTTCTTC.

This clone was seen a few times. The rearrangement uses TRBV29-1 and TRBJ2-7; D is perhaps TRBD1 or TRBD2 (5 bases each). V lost 2 bases and J lost 3, with 17 bases in between. This CDR3 is 15 amino acids long. Per the germline V gene, CDR1 is SQVTM and CDR2 is ANQGSEA. CDR3 protein: CSVEWDHSVFYEQYF. The CDR3 DNA reads as TGCAGCGTTGAATGGGACCACAGTGTTTTCTACGAGCAGTACTTC.

The chain carries TRBV6-1 and TRBJ2-7, with 7 bases fitting TRBD2. The CDR3 covers 15 residues. CDR1 and CDR2 (germline): MNHNS, SASEGT. V was clipped by 1 base and J by 2 bases; unmatched bases: 5. CDR3 sequence reads: CASSEGGGTTYEQYF. The CDR3 DNA reads as TGTGCCAGCAGTGAAGGAGGCGGGACTACCTACGAGCAGTACTTC.

This clone was detected a few times. Germline and junction disagree at one end, which may indicate a read error. The chain uses TRBV30 and TRBJ2-7, with 9 bases identical to TRBD1. The CDR3 is 11 residues long. CDR1 is GTSNPN, CDR2 SVGIG, per germline (reference sequence). Here the CDR3 DNA reads TGTGCCTGGAGTGTCGGACAGGGGCCGTGCTTC. It yields the protein CAWSVGQGPCF.

The rearrangement links TRBV6-1 to TRBJ2-7; TRBD1 matches 7 bases. CDR3 size: 13 residues. V trimming: 11 bases; J trimming: 2 bases; junction bases outside the gene matches: 9. Per the germline V gene, CDR1 is MNHNS and CDR2 is SASEGT. CDR3 sequence reads: CAVPRDRAYEQYF. Here the CDR3 DNA reads TGTGCCGTCCCCAGAGACAGGGCCTACGAGCAGTACTTC.

The rearrangement uses TRBV6-5 and TRBJ1-2; D gene uncertain. The CDR3 runs to 13 residues. Deletions cut 4 bases from V and 3 bases from J, with 9 bases between. Germline values: CDR1 MNHEY, CDR2 SVGAGI. Here the CDR3 DNA reads TGTGCCAGCAGTTCCGCGGGTGACTATGGCTACACCTTC. As protein: CASSSAGDYGYTF.

In its sample, this clone was seen a few times. The chain links TRBV25-1 to TRBJ2-4; the match to TRBD2 covers 12 bases. V lost 2 bases and J lost 6; bases outside the gene matches: 5. This CDR3 has 16 residues. Germline V gene data show CDR1 as MGHDK and CDR2 as SYGVNS. The CDR3 coding sequence is TGTGCCAGCAGTGAAGGGACTAGCGGGCTTGGAAACATTCAGTACTTC. This translates into CASSEGTSGLGNIQYF.

This chain joins TRBV9 and TRBJ2-1; a possible D gene is TRBD2 (6 bases). The V gene's germline CDR1 is SGDLS and CDR2 YYNGEE. The V end was cut by 3 bases, the J end by 0 bases, with 16 bases between. This CDR3 region has 17 residues. The CDR3 here is CASSGGMDYNSYNEQFF. CDR3 coding DNA: TGTGCCAGCAGCGGAGGCATGGACTATAACTCCTACAATGAGCAGTTCTTC.

The V call is TRBV27, the J call TRBJ2-5, with D perhaps TRBD1 (5 bases). Germline CDR1 and CDR2: MNHEY and SMNVEV (reference sequence). The V end was cut by 5 bases, the J end by 3 bases, with 13 bases between. The CDR3 length is 14 residues. CDR3: CASSDIGAKETQYF. The CDR3 region has the DNA TGTGCCAGCAGTGATATAGGGGCCAAAGAGACCCAGTACTTC.

This clone was seen a single time. In DNA form, the CDR3 reads TGTGCCTGGACCGGACAGGGGGCCCAGCCCCAGCATTTT. Translation gives CAWTGQGAQPQHF. The chain carries TRBV30 and TRBJ1-5; 11 bases are a match to TRBD1. This CDR3 has 13 residues. Germline CDR1 GTSNPN, CDR2 SVGIG (reference sequence). The J segment lost 7 bases and the V segment lost 4 bases, leaving 3 bases of the junction unmatched. Combining the CDR3 with reference TRBV30 and TRBJ1-5 gives the whole variable domain SQTIHQWPATLVQPVGSPLSLECTVEGTSNPNLYWYRQAAGRGLQLLFYSVGIGQISSEVPQNLSASRPQDRQFILSSKKLLLSDSGFYLCAWTGQGAQPQHFGDGTRLSIL.

The genes are TRBV7-2 and TRBJ1-2, with TRBD1 as a possible D gene (5 bases). Per the germline V gene, CDR1 is SGHTA and CDR2 is FQGNSA. This CDR3 spans 15 amino acids. Trimming left V 5 bases short and J 4 bases short, with 17 bases between. The CDR3 sequence: CASSTMTAPLYGYTF. CDR3 bases: TGTGCCAGCAGCACAATGACAGCACCTCTCTATGGCTACACCTTC.

J is TRBJ2-1 and V is TRBV30; 9 bases fit TRBD1. The length of the CDR3 is 15 residues. V trimming: 4 bases; J trimming: 3 bases; junction bases outside the gene matches: 7. The germline V gene has CDR1 GTSNPN and CDR2 SVGIG (reference sequence). CDR3 sequence (DNA): TGTGCCTGGATGGACGGACAGGGGCTCTACAATGAGCAGTTCTTC. The encoded protein is CAWMDGQGLYNEQFF.

This clone was counted between two and nine times. The CDR3 region has the DNA TGCAGCGCGCGGGACAGTGACTCCTACGAGCAGTACTTC. It specifies CSARDSDSYEQYF. The chain employs TRBV29-1 and TRBJ2-7; D might be TRBD1 (7 bases). The V gene's germline CDR1 is SQVTM and CDR2 ANQGSEA. The ends were cut back, 7 bases at V and 0 bases at J, with 13 bases in the middle. The CDR3 loop spans 13 amino acids.

The genes are TRBV7-9 and TRBJ2-1; possibly TRBD2 for D (5 bases). The V gene's germline CDR1 is SEHNR and CDR2 FQNEAQ (reference sequence). The length of the CDR3 is 13 residues. V was shortened by 5 bases and J by 7 bases, with 12 bases between the two germline ends. The CDR3 DNA is TGTGCCAGCAGCCACCCACTAGGGAATGAGCAGTTCTTC. Its protein is CASSHPLGNEQFF.

This chain joins TRBV29-1 and TRBJ1-4; the D gene is possibly TRBD1 (5 bases). The V and J ends lost 5 bases and 0 bases respectively, with 7 bases between them. The CDR3 is made up of 13 amino acids. Per the germline V gene, CDR1 is SQVTM and CDR2 is ANQGSEA. DNA of the CDR3: TGCAGCGTTTTAGGGGCAACTAATGAAAAACTGTTTTTT. Residues: CSVLGATNEKLFF.

V usage is TRBV6-5 and J usage is TRBJ1-1; D uncertain. The CDR3 has 13 amino acids. Trimming pared 10 bases from V and 1 base from J, leaving 13 bases between. Looked up from germline, CDR1 is MNHEY and CDR2 is SVGAGI. The CDR3 nucleotides read TGTGCCACCATAAGGGTGGGGAACACTGAAGCTTTCTTT. It codes for CATIRVGNTEAFF.

The gene calls are TRBV30 and TRBJ1-1; D is perhaps TRBD1 (5 bases). The CDR3 extends over 11 amino acids. V was shortened by 5 bases and J by 8 bases, with 12 bases between the two germline ends. Germline CDR1 reads GTSNPN; CDR2 reads SVGIG (reference sequence). DNA of the CDR3: TGTGCCTGGGGCGACAGAGCAGAAGCTTTCTTT. It codes for CAWGDRAEAFF.

V usage is TRBV6-5 and J usage is TRBJ2-7; 9 nucleotides match TRBD1. Germline V gives CDR1 MNHEY, CDR2 SVGAGI. V dropped 5 bases and J dropped 4; count of bases not matched to a gene: 9. This CDR3 contains 15 residues. CDR3 in amino acids: CASSTGTGTIYEQYF. The DNA for the CDR3 is TGTGCCAGCAGTACAGGGACAGGGACTATATACGAGCAGTACTTC.